A single sample is the source of the 8 T cell receptor beta chains below, sequenced in a study of metastatic and nonmetastatic thyroid tumors. Every patient was untreated before thyroid surgery. TCRdb used MiXCR to call clones anew from the PCR reads. Of 40,000 or so clones listed, approximately 19% are singletons. Sequences were obtained from blood. These TCRs come from a female donor with papillary thyroid cancer or a benign thyroid nodule (not recorded which). Some clones in this sample may be carry-over from other donors' samples.

Regarding this clone: It may be a read error: a sequence one base away is much more abundant. The gene calls are TRBV24-1 and TRBJ2-4; 10 bases are shared with TRBD1. Per the germline V gene, CDR1 is KGHDR and CDR2 is SFDVKD. The V gene end was trimmed by 6 bases and the J gene end by 11 bases; junction bases not matched to a gene: 6. The CDR3 is 13 residues long. This CDR3 is CATSWGDRGLQYF. CDR3 bases: TGTGCCACCAGTTGGGGGGACAGGGGCCTTCAGTACTTC.

Ten or more counts support this clone. As DNA, the CDR3 is TGCAGTGCTAGAGGACTAGCGGTTAGCTCCTACGAGCAGTACTTC. It translates to CSARGLAVSSYEQYF. This chain uses TRBV20-1 with TRBJ2-7; 9 nucleotides match TRBD2. Germline CDR1 and CDR2: DFQATT and SNEGSKA (reference sequence). V trimming: 1 base; J trimming: 0 bases; junction bases outside the gene matches: 4. CDR3 length: 15 amino acids.

This clone showed up just a few times. This chain links TRBV6-4 with TRBJ2-1; TRBD2 matches at 8 bases. This CDR3 has 14 residues. Germline V gene data show CDR1 as MRHNA and CDR2 as SNTAGT. The ends lost 0 bases at V and 11 bases at J; junction bases unmatched: 6. CDR3 in amino acids: CASSDSVTSGKQFF. For the CDR3, the DNA is TGTGCCAGCAGTGACTCCGTTACTAGCGGAAAGCAGTTCTTC.

The sample holds many counts of this clone. V is TRBV7-2 and J is TRBJ2-7; 8 bases are shared with TRBD2. Germline CDR1 and CDR2: SGHTA and FQGNSA. Unmatched junction bases numbered 14, after V lost 4 bases and J lost 6 bases. The CDR3 runs to 16 residues. CDR3 sequence reads: CASSSQPTSGGGEQYF. The CDR3 DNA reads TGTGCCAGCAGCTCCCAACCCACTAGCGGAGGAGGCGAGCAGTACTTC.

The rearrangement links TRBV10-3 to TRBJ1-6; D is unclear. The V end was cut by 4 bases, the J end by 6 bases, with 22 bases between. Germline loops: CDR1 ENHRY, CDR2 SYGVKD. The CDR3 loop spans 18 amino acids. The CDR3 region is CAISGPLGPSKTNSPLHF. The CDR3 DNA reads as TGTGCCATCAGTGGCCCCCTTGGTCCCAGTAAAACTAATTCACCCCTCCACTTT.

Concerning this clone itself: Just one base apart from a much larger clone, this may be a read error. The genes are TRBV15 and TRBJ2-5, with TRBD1 matching over 10 bases. The length of the CDR3 is 15 residues. The germline gives CDR1 LNHNV, CDR2 YYDKDF (reference sequence). The CDR3 spells CATSRGQGAQETQQF. The CDR3 nucleotides are TGTGCCACCAGCAGAGGACAGGGGGCCCAAGAGACCCAGCAATTC.

This clone was picked up many times. Other DNA sequences from this sample encode an identical CDR3 as well. The V gene is TRBV20-1, the J gene TRBJ2-3; 11 bases are shared with TRBD2. Germline lookup yields CDR1 DFQATT and CDR2 SNEGSKA (reference sequence). This CDR3 comprises 18 residues. V lost 3 bases and J lost 4; bases outside the gene matches: 15. CDR3 sequence reads: CSASTGGRGTSGSDTQYF. In nucleotides, the CDR3 is TGCAGTGCTAGCACAGGGGGTCGGGGGACTAGCGGCTCAGATACGCAGTATTTT.

This clone was seen repeatedly, ten times or more. The chain uses TRBV4-1 and TRBJ1-2, with 7 positions matching TRBD1. This CDR3 spans 14 amino acids. Germline CDR1 reads MGHRA; CDR2 reads YSYEKL. V dropped 1 base and J dropped 4; count of bases not matched to a gene: 3. The CDR3 DNA is TGCGCCAGCAGCCAAGGAACAGGGGTCTATGGCTACACCTTC. Its protein product is CASSQGTGVYGYTF.